This TCR beta chain was sequenced during a study of control samples from healthy donors and cancer patients. Germline-derived CDR1 and CDR2 are MNHEY and SVGAGI. The CDR3 runs 13 residues. V was shortened by 5 bases and J by 4 bases, with 11 bases between the two germline ends. Method: immunoSEQ multiplex PCR; TCRdb's copy keeps in-frame clones and lacks some. The profile shows about 89,000 clones, about 89% of them singletons. This clonotype was sampled from a man aged 25 to 40 in good health. Sequencing was performed on blood. The chain has TRBV6-5 and TRBJ2-5, with D perhaps matching TRBD1 or TRBD2 (5 bases each). The CDR3 coding sequence is TGTGCCAGCAGTAAGCCTGGGGGAGAGACCCAGTACTTC. Translation gives CASSKPGGETQYF.